This T cell receptor beta chain was identified in a study of metastatic and nonmetastatic thyroid tumors. This clone was seen at least ten times. V lost 0 bases, J lost 0 bases, and 3 bases stayed unmatched. Germline values: CDR1 SGHRS, CDR2 YFSETQ. The CDR3 is 16 amino acids. Thyroid surgery was performed in patients who had received no treatment beforehand. MiXCR re-clonotyped the PCR reads for TCRdb. The sample contains tens of thousands of clones, about 13% of which appear only once. The specimen sequenced was blood. This receptor was obtained from a female donor with papillary thyroid cancer or a benign thyroid nodule (not recorded which). Some clones in this sample may be carry-over from other donors' samples. The chain combines TRBV5-1 with TRBJ2-3; 8 nucleotides align to TRBD2. In DNA form, the CDR3 reads TGCGCCAGCAGCTTGGGGGCTAGCGGGAGCACAGATACGCAGTATTTT. It is translated as CASSLGASGSTDTQYF. Full variable domain (rest looked up from reference TRBV5-1 and TRBJ2-3): KAGVTQTPRYLIKTRGQQVTLSCSPISGHRSVSWYQQTPGQGLQFLFEYFSETQRNKGNFPGRFSGRQFSNSRSEMNVSTLELGDSALYLCASSLGASGSTDTQYFGPGTRLTVL.